What follows are 18 T cell receptor beta chains derived from one specimen sequenced in a study of beta chain features in type 1 diabetes. Notes on the study in general: In all four CD4+ subsets, TCRB CDR3 length was significantly, moderately reduced in type 1 diabetes.

What these receptors recognize is not known. TCRB transcripts that were expressed got sequenced, as all of the isolated RNA had been reverse transcribed. Assay: immunoSEQ multiplex PCR; the TCRdb copy retains only in-frame clones and omits some. The sample records 400,000 or so clones, over 8.5% being singletons. The specimen sequenced was central memory CD4+ T cells from blood. The origin of the receptors is a man aged 25-40 years with type 1 diabetes.

This clone was picked up a small number of times. Other DNA sequences in the same sample also yield this CDR3. This chain links TRBV30 with TRBJ2-5; D uncertain. Germline V gene lookup returns CDR1 GTSNPN and CDR2 SVGIG (reference sequence). The germline V and J ends were trimmed by 2 bases and 5 bases, with 6 bases remaining between them. This CDR3 contains 11 residues. The CDR3 nucleotides are TGTGCCTGGAGTTTGGGGGAGACCCAGTACTTC. It yields the protein CAWSLGETQYF.

The chain carries TRBV9 and TRBJ2-7; D uncertain. The CDR3 sequence is 14 residues long. Germline V lookup: CDR1 SGDLS, CDR2 YYNGEE. Trimming left V 0 bases short and J 6 bases short, with 13 bases between. The CDR3 region has the DNA TGTGCCAGCAGCGTAGCGAACGACGGGCGCGAGCAGTACTTC. This translates into CASSVANDGREQYF.

To note about this clone: Germline and junction disagree at one end, which may indicate a read error. J is TRBJ2-7 and V is TRBV7-8, with TRBD2 identical over 8 bases. The CDR3 has 16 residues. The germline V gene encodes CDR1 SGHVS and CDR2 FQNEAQ. The CDR3 protein is CASSQVHGAGVGEQYF. The CDR3 bases are TGCGCCAGCAGCCAAGTTCATGGAGCGGGAGTTGGCGAGCAGTACTTC.

This chain uses TRBV4-2 with TRBJ2-5; D tentatively fits TRBD1 or TRBD2 (5 bases each). The CDR3 loop spans 13 amino acids. V was shortened by 4 bases and J by 11 bases, with 17 bases between the two germline ends. Germline V gene data show CDR1 as LGHNA and CDR2 as YNFKEQ. In DNA, the CDR3 is TGTGCCAGCAGCCCGGGACCGGCGGGTGAGCAGTACTTC. Amino acids: CASSPGPAGEQYF.

This clone was observed a few times. The chain joins TRBV4-1 to TRBJ1-1; D remains ambiguous. The length of the CDR3 is 14 residues. The germline V gene has CDR1 MGHRA and CDR2 YSYEKL. V gave up 0 bases and J gave up 7 bases, with 12 bases separating them. The CDR3 region has the DNA TGCGCCAGCAGCCAAGAATCCACCCGCCGTGAAGCTTTCTTT. Amino acids: CASSQESTRREAFF.

This clone was observed a few times. V is TRBV9 and J is TRBJ1-5; the match to TRBD1 covers 7 bases. The V and J ends lost 3 bases and 4 bases, in that order; junction bases with no gene match: 7. Germline CDR1 and CDR2: SGDLS and YYNGEE. The CDR3 consists of 15 residues. CDR3 DNA sequence: TGTGCCAGCAGCGCCCGGGACAGTCCAAATCAGCCCCAGCATTTT. This translates into CASSARDSPNQPQHF.

The V and J genes are TRBV5-1 and TRBJ2-3; the match to TRBD2 covers 8 bases. The germline V gene has CDR1 SGHRS and CDR2 YFSETQ. The CDR3 loop spans 17 amino acids. After removal of 4 bases from V and 4 bases from J, the junction contained 14 bases not matched to a gene. The chain's CDR3 is CASSGNSGTSWADTQYF. The CDR3 DNA reads TGCGCCAGCAGCGGAAACTCGGGGACTAGTTGGGCAGATACGCAGTATTTT.

The V call is TRBV5-6, the J call TRBJ2-3, with D possibly matching TRBD1 (7 bases). Between the trimmed V and J ends, which lost 1 base and 1 base, there was a span of 16 bases. The germline gives CDR1 SGHDT, CDR2 YYEEEE. This CDR3 contains 17 residues. This CDR3 reads CASSLRGPGTGTDTQYF. CDR3 nucleotides: TGTGCCAGCAGCTTGCGGGGGCCCGGGACAGGCACAGATACGCAGTATTTT.

The chain combines TRBV7-9 with TRBJ2-3; maybe TRBD2 (5 bases). The CDR3 length is 12 residues. Germline-derived CDR1 and CDR2 are SEHNR and FQNEAQ (reference sequence). Between the trimmed V and J ends, which lost 8 bases and 3 bases, there was a span of 9 bases. CDR3 amino acids: CASEGGTDTQYF. CDR3 nucleotide sequence: TGTGCCAGCGAGGGTGGAACAGATACGCAGTATTTT.

This clone was observed a few times. This chain's CDR3 is CARLADVHQETQYF. DNA for the CDR3: TGTGCCAGACTAGCGGACGTACACCAAGAGACCCAGTACTTC. The V and J genes are TRBV21-1 and TRBJ2-5; the table's D call TRBD2 went unverified against the DNA. TRBV21-1 is tagged as a pseudogene. The length of the CDR3 is 14 residues.

This clone was detected only a few times. The chain links TRBV28 to TRBJ2-7; 8 bases are shared with TRBD1. V shed 5 bases and J 1 base; nucleotides not matched to a gene: 7. Germline CDR1 reads MDHEN; CDR2 reads SYDVKM. The CDR3 consists of 15 residues. CDR3 bases: TGTGCCAGCAGTGGGCCGGGACAGGAGTCCTACGAGCAGTACTTC. Translation: CASSGPGQESYEQYF.

The chain recombines TRBV9 with TRBJ2-1, with TRBD1 as a possible D gene (6 bases). The germline CDR1 and CDR2 sequences are SGDLS and YYNGEE. The V gene lost 4 bases and the J gene lost 8 bases, with 13 bases spanning the gap. This CDR3 spans 13 amino acids. The CDR3 nucleotides are TGTGCCAGCAGCATTGGACAGACGGATGAGCAGTTCTTC. This encodes CASSIGQTDEQFF.

A few counts support this clone. V gene TRBV27 combines with J gene TRBJ1-2, with D possibly matching TRBD1 (5 bases). The germline V gene has CDR1 MNHEY and CDR2 SMNVEV (reference sequence). This CDR3 region has 15 residues. V lost 2 bases and J 0 bases, leaving 10 bases between the germline ends. CDR3 residues: CASSLRAGTNYGYTF. DNA of the CDR3: TGTGCCAGCAGTTTAAGGGCAGGGACTAACTATGGCTACACCTTC.

This chain joins TRBV19 and TRBJ2-7; D may be TRBD2 (5 bases). The germline CDR1 and CDR2 sequences are LNHDA and SQIVND (reference sequence). Trimming shortened V by 9 bases and J by 0 bases, and 18 bases separated the two germline ends. The CDR3 loop spans 15 amino acids. In DNA, the CDR3 is TGTGCCAGCAGACCCGAGGGTGATAGCTCCTACGAGCAGTACTTC. Its protein is CASRPEGDSSYEQYF.

V gene TRBV5-1 combines with J gene TRBJ2-1, with D possibly TRBD1 on 6 matching bases. The CDR3 totals 15 residues. Trimming took off 5 bases at V and 0 bases at J, with 12 bases between the two ends. The germline V gene has CDR1 SGHRS and CDR2 YFSETQ. The DNA for the CDR3 is TGCGCCAGCAGACCTGGACAGACCTCCTACAATGAGCAGTTCTTC. Its protein is CASRPGQTSYNEQFF.

The chain uses TRBV7-2 and TRBJ1-2; D ambiguous. Per germline, CDR1 SGHTA and CDR2 FQGNSA. This CDR3 is built from 13 residues. V lost 6 bases and J 3 bases, leaving 11 bases between the germline ends. The CDR3 here is CASSPDTYYGYTF. Here the CDR3 DNA reads TGTGCCAGCAGTCCAGACACTTACTATGGCTACACCTTC.

This clone has only a few counts. The rearrangement joins TRBV4-2 to TRBJ1-5; TRBD1 agrees at 9 bases. This CDR3 has 16 residues. CDR1 is LGHNA, CDR2 YNFKEQ, per germline. The ends lost 2 bases at V and 2 bases at J; junction bases unmatched: 4. CDR3 coding DNA: TGTGCCAGCAGCCAAACGGGACAGGGAGGCAATCAGCCCCAGCATTTT. Protein product: CASSQTGQGGNQPQHF.

This clone was seen many times. This sequence joins TRBV30 and TRBJ1-3, with a tentative D call TRBD1 (6 bases). This CDR3 has 11 residues. Germline values: CDR1 GTSNPN, CDR2 SVGIG (reference sequence). CDR3 DNA: TGTGCTTTTGGGACATCGGACACCATATATTTT. This translates into CAFGTSDTIYF.